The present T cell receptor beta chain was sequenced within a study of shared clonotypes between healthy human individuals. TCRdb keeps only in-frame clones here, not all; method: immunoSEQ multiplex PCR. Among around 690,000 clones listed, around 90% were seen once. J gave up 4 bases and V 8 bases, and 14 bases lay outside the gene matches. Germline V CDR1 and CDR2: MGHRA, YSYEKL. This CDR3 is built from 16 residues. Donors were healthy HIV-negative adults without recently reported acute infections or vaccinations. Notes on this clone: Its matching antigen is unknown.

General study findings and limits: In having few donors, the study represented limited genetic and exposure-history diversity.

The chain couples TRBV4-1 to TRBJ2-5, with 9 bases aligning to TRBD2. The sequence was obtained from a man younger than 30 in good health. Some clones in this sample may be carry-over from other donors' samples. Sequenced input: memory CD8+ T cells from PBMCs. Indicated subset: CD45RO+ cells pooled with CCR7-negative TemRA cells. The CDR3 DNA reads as TGCGCCAGCCGCCCGGTCCCGGCGGGAGGGGGAGAGACCCAGTACTTC. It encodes CASRPVPAGGGETQYF.